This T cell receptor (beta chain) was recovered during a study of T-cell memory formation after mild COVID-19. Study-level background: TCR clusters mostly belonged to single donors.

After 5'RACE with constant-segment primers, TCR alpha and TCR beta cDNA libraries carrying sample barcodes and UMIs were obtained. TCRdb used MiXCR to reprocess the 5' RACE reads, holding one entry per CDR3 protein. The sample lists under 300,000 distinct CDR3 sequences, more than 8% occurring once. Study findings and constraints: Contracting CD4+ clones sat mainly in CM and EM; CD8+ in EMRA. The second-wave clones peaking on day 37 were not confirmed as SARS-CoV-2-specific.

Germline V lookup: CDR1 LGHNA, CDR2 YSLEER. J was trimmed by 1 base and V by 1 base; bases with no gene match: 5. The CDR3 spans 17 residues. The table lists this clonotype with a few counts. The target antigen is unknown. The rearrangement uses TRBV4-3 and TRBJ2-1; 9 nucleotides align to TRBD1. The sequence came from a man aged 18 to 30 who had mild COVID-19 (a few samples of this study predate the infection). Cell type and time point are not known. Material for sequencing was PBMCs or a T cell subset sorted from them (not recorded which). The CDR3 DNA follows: TGCGCCAGCAGCCAAGCCCTGGGGACAGGGTCCTACAATGAGCAGTTCTTC. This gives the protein CASSQALGTGSYNEQFF.